These T cell receptor beta chains were read from a single sample in a study of patients and donors after allogeneic stem cell transplantation. TCRdb re-called the RT-PCR reads through MiXCR, storing one row per CDR3 protein. The sample lists approximately 250,000 distinct CDR3 sequences, less than 15% seen once, with around 10% in the top ten. Sequencing was carried out using blood, either unsorted or a sorted T cell fraction (not recorded which). These receptor sequences come from a human donor who was either an allogeneic HSCT recipient or a stem cell or donor lymphocyte infusion donor (not recorded which). It is not recorded whose cells these are; they may come from a transplant donor. The CDR3 runs from the conserved cysteine through the conserved F or W. The D gene is left open where the match is weak. Part of the rows lack a size; the others show once, few, many or a class for expanded clones.

TGTGCCAGCAGCTTAGCCAGGAGCTCCTATAATTCACCCCTCCACTTT	CASSLARSSYNSPLHF	-	TRBV11-2	TRBJ1-6	-	16
TGTGCCAGCGCATACGGGGGGTTACGGTACAATGAGCAGTTCTTC	CASAYGGLRYNEQFF	many	TRBV6-2/TRBV6-3	TRBJ2-1	TRBD2	15
TGTGCCAGCAGTTACCCCCCCGATGAGCAGTTCTTC	CASSYPPDEQFF	many	TRBV6-2/TRBV6-3	TRBJ2-1	-	12
TGCGCCAGCAGCCAAATAAGGGAGACTGAAGCTTTCTTT	CASSQIRETEAFF	many	TRBV4-1	TRBJ1-1	-	13
TGCAGCGTTGTGAAGGCGGCGGGAGGGACCCAGTACTTC	CSVVKAAGGTQYF	few	TRBV29-1	TRBJ2-5	TRBD2	13
TGCGCCAGCAGCTTGGGGGTAGCGAAGATCCGGTTCTTC	CASSLGVAKIRFF	few	TRBV5-1	TRBJ2-1	-	13
TGTGCCAGCAGCTTAGGGTCAGAATCCGCCAGGCCGTACTTC	CASSLGSESARPYF	-	TRBV11-2	TRBJ2-7	-	14
TGTGCCATCAGTGAGACAGGGGCCACCGGGGAGCTGTTTTTT	CAISETGATGELFF	many	TRBV10-3	TRBJ2-2	TRBD1	14
TGCGCCAGCAGCACCTCGACAGGGACCTACGAGCAGTACTTC	CASSTSTGTYEQYF	-	TRBV5-1	TRBJ2-7	TRBD1	14
TGCGCCAGCAGCCCCCCAGGAGCATTCGGCAATGAGCAGTTCTTC	CASSPPGAFGNEQFF	few	TRBV5-1	TRBJ2-1	-	15
TGTGCCAGTAGGGAGAAGGGTCGGACTGAAGCTTTCTTT	CASREKGRTEAFF	few	TRBV19	TRBJ1-1	-	13
TGTACCAGCAGACCTGCTACAGGAGGGCGTGAGCAGTTCTTC	CTSRPATGGREQFF	-	TRBV6-1	TRBJ2-1	-	14
TGCGCCAGCAGACCCCCAGCGGGAGGGTACAATGAGCAGTTCTTC	CASRPPAGGYNEQFF	few	TRBV4-1	TRBJ2-1	TRBD2	15
TGCGCCAGCAGCCCGCAGGGGGGCGAGCAGTACTTC	CASSPQGGEQYF	-	TRBV5-1	TRBJ2-7	-	12
TGTGCCAGCAGCATTACCGGGACAGGGGGCTACGAGCAGTACTTC	CASSITGTGGYEQYF	many	TRBV7-2	TRBJ2-7	TRBD1	15
TGCGCCAGCAGCTTGGTGTCCGGGGAAGGGGAGACCCAGTACTTC	CASSLVSGEGETQYF	many	TRBV5-1	TRBJ2-5	-	15
TGTGCCAGCTCACCGAGGGAATCCTACGAGCAGTACTTC	CASSPRESYEQYF	few	TRBV18	TRBJ2-7	-	13
TGCGCCAGCAGTTCTGGCCAGGGACCCTACACCTTC	CASSSGQGPYTF	many	TRBV5-1	TRBJ1-2	-	12
TGTGCCAGCGGCCCGGGACAGGCTTACAATGAGCAGTTCTTC	CASGPGQAYNEQFF	many	TRBV7-9	TRBJ2-1	TRBD1	14
TGTGCCAGCAGCTTAGATACTAGCGGCCGCTACGAGCAGTACTTC	CASSLDTSGRYEQYF	many	TRBV7-2	TRBJ2-7	TRBD2	15
TGTGCCAGCACCGGAGACGGCAAAAACATTCAGTACTTC	CASTGDGKNIQYF	-	TRBV2	TRBJ2-4	-	13
TGCAGTGCTAGAGATTCCGGGACAGGGACTTACGAGCAGTACTTC	CSARDSGTGTYEQYF	-	TRBV20-1	TRBJ2-7	TRBD1	15
TGCAGTGCTAGCAGGGGGCGCATTGGGGAGACCCAGTACTTC	CSASRGRIGETQYF	-	TRBV20-1	TRBJ2-5	TRBD1	14
TGTGCCAGCAGCCCCGGGGTTAAGGGGAACTATGGCTACACCTTC	CASSPGVKGNYGYTF	-	TRBV7-2	TRBJ1-2	-	15
TGCGCCAGCAGCCATCCACAGGGAACCGGGGAGCTGTTTTTT	CASSHPQGTGELFF	-	TRBV4-1	TRBJ2-2	-	14
TGCAGTGCTAGAGGACAGTATAGCAATCAGCCCCAGCATTTT	CSARGQYSNQPQHF	-	TRBV20-1	TRBJ1-5	-	14
TGTGCCAGCAGCTACTCCCGGACAGGAGTCTACGAGCAGTACTTC	CASSYSRTGVYEQYF	-	TRBV7-9	TRBJ2-7	TRBD1	15
TGTGCCAGCAGCACCTCGGGACGTTTGAATGAAAAACTGTTTTTT	CASSTSGRLNEKLFF	-	TRBV7-6	TRBJ1-4	-	15
TGCAGTGCTAGGGGAATGAACACTGAAGCTTTCTTT	CSARGMNTEAFF	-	TRBV20-1	TRBJ1-1	-	12
TGTGCCAGCAGCCAAGATTGGGCTACAGATACGCAGTATTTT	CASSQDWATDTQYF	few	TRBV3-1	TRBJ2-3	-	14
TGCGCCAGCAGCCAAGAAAAGCCAAGTCAGACAGGACTTACCTACGAGCAGTACTTC	CASSQEKPSQTGLTYEQYF	few	TRBV4-1	TRBJ2-7	-	19
TGTGCCAGCAGCGTTGGAGCGGGGGGGGGCACAGATACGCAGTATTTT	CASSVGAGGGTDTQYF	-	TRBV5-6	TRBJ2-3	TRBD2	16
TGTGCCAGCAGTCCTTATAGCTTCCTCCGATCGGTTGAGCAGTACTTC	CASSPYSFLRSVEQYF	many	TRBV12-3/TRBV12-4	TRBJ2-7	-	16
TGTGCCAGCAGTAAGGGACAGGGGAAGGAGTCCTACGAGCAGTACTTC	CASSKGQGKESYEQYF	few	TRBV11-3	TRBJ2-7	TRBD1	16
TGTGCCAGCAGGGACTCGGGGGCCACTGAAGCTTTCTTT	CASRDSGATEAFF	-	TRBV6-6	TRBJ1-1	-	13
TGTGCCAGCTCACCAGGGACTAGCGGGGGGTTTGGGACCACAGATACGCAGTATTTT	CASSPGTSGGFGTTDTQYF	few	TRBV18	TRBJ2-3	TRBD2	19
TGTGCCAGCAGCTTAGAGACGGGACAGGCTACCTACGAGCAGTACTTC	CASSLETGQATYEQYF	-	TRBV7-8	TRBJ2-7	TRBD1	16
TGTGCCAGCAGCTTGGGCCACAACCAAGAGACCCAGTACTTC	CASSLGHNQETQYF	-	TRBV5-6	TRBJ2-5	-	14
TGTGCCAGCAGCCCGGGGACAGGGGGACATGGCTACACCTTC	CASSPGTGGHGYTF	few	TRBV3-1	TRBJ1-2	TRBD1	14
TGTGCCTGGAGTGGCCTAGGGATGAATGAAAAACTGTTTTTT	CAWSGLGMNEKLFF	few	TRBV30	TRBJ1-4	-	14
TGCAGTGCTAGCCCCGGGGCCACCAAAAACATTCAGTACTTC	CSASPGATKNIQYF	few	TRBV20-1	TRBJ2-4	-	14
TGTGCCAGCAGCCGACAGGGGGCGTTAGGCTACACCTTC	CASSRQGALGYTF	few	TRBV5-5	TRBJ1-2	TRBD1	13
TGCAGCGCAAGTAGGGGACAGGGTACTGAAGCTTTCTTT	CSASRGQGTEAFF	many	TRBV29-1	TRBJ1-1	TRBD1	13
TGTGCCAGCAGTTTATCTAGCGGAGACACCGGGGAGCTGTTTTTT	CASSLSSGDTGELFF	many	TRBV12-3/TRBV12-4	TRBJ2-2	TRBD2	15
TGCAGTGCTTCAGGGGCGGGGACCGGGGAGCTGTTTTTT	CSASGAGTGELFF	many	TRBV20-1	TRBJ2-2	-	13
TGTGCCACCCGAAGTGGAGCGGGGGACAGCACAGATACGCAGTATTTT	CATRSGAGDSTDTQYF	-	TRBV12-3/TRBV12-4	TRBJ2-3	TRBD2	16
TGTGCCAGCAGCTTGGACAGGGTTTTACGAGCTTTCTTT	CASSLDRVLRAFF	few	TRBV5-5	TRBJ1-1	-	13
TGCGCCAGCAGCCTCCTAGCGGGTCCCGAGACCCAGTACTTC	CASSLLAGPETQYF	-	TRBV4-1	TRBJ2-5	TRBD2	14